This T cell receptor beta chain was recovered during a study of Graves' ophthalmopathy and Graves' hyperthyroidism. Study-level findings and limits: A majority of expanded thyroid clonotypes exceeding 0.001 frequency were likewise present in blood.

Under 3 months in duration, the ophthalmopathy in affected donors had moderate-to-severe activity, CAS ≥3 and NOSPECS ≥4. The authors amplified TCR beta CDR3 regions from RNA transcripts. An opening RT-PCR round employed HTBI primers and preceded a second-round multiplex PCR. TCRdb reprocessed the multiplex PCR reads via MiXCR and lists one record per CDR3 protein. In the table there are 650,000 to 900,000 distinct CDR3 sequences, 40% of which are singletons. Turning to this clonotype: What it binds is not known.

The sequence was obtained from an adult man with Graves' ophthalmopathy. The material sequenced was peripheral blood.

The DNA of the CDR3 is TGTGCCAGCAACCCTGCCGGGACAGCATCCTACGAGCAGTACTTC. This codes for CASNPAGTASYEQYF. The rearrangement joins TRBV9 to TRBJ2-7; 7 bases match TRBD1. Germline CDR1 is SGDLS and CDR2 is YYNGEE. V was clipped by 6 bases and J by 1 base; unmatched bases: 10. This CDR3 is 15 amino acids long.